The entry that follows covers one T cell receptor (beta chain) sequence. Its target is not known. These data are taken from a study of shared clonotypes between healthy human individuals. The study, taken as a whole, reports: Only blood was sampled; tissue repertoires likely differ. A small donor pool kept down the genetic and exposure-history diversity that was represented. Sorted-subset sequencing was shown by rarefaction to be incomplete despite large depth.

V shed 5 bases and J shed 6 bases, with 16 bases lying between them. The CDR3 length is 14 residues. Germline values: CDR1 SGHAT, CDR2 FQDESV (reference sequence). Naive CD8 isolation took CD45RO-negative cells positively selected for CCR7 and excluded terminally differentiated effector memory CD45RA+ cells. HIV-negative, healthy adults without recent acute infections or vaccinations were the donors. Using immunoSEQ multiplex PCR, the repertoire was profiled, and TCRdb retains in-frame clones only, with some absent. The data contain about 2,200,000 clones, 85% to 95% of them singletons. Sequencing was done on a sample of naive CD8+ T cells from PBMCs. J is TRBJ1-2 and V is TRBV11-1; tentatively, D is TRBD1 (6 bases). This receptor was obtained from a man aged 18 to 29 in good health. Some clones in this sample may be carry-over from other donors' samples. Here the CDR3 DNA reads TGTGCCAGCAGCCCCCGGGGGGGCTCGGATGGCTACACCTTC. Translated: CASSPRGGSDGYTF. Looking up the rest from reference TRBV11-1 and TRBJ1-2 gives the full variable domain: EAEVAQSPRYKITEKSQAVAFWCDPISGHATLYWYRQILGQGPELLVQFQDESVVDDSQLPKDRFSAERLKGVDSTLKIQPAELGDSAMYLCASSPRGGSDGYTFGSGTRLTVV.